The entry below describes one T cell receptor (beta chain). This specimen belongs to a study of T cells expressing NK-cell markers. The TCR beta cDNA came from 5'RACE template switching with UMIs. TCRdb reworked the 5' RACE reads into one entry per CDR3 protein, no DNA. Recorded for this sample: about 390,000 distinct CDR3 sequences. Germline V gene data show CDR1 as MGHDK and CDR2 as SYGVNS. The CDR3 has 17 amino acids. The chain combines TRBV25-1 with TRBJ2-3; no DNA is available, so the TRBD2 call from TCRdb remains unchecked. The sequenced sample was blood T cells: a sorted CD56 or NKG2C T cell subset, CD4+ or CD8+ T cells, or bulk PBMC T cells (not recorded which). The TCR originated in a woman in her forties or fifties in good health. The CDR3 sequence is CASSHRHSGIGTDTQYF.